The TCR beta chain under discussion was sequenced for a study of shared clonotypes between healthy human individuals. TCRdb keeps only in-frame clones here, not all; method: immunoSEQ multiplex PCR. The data contain millions of clones, 95% of them singletons. The study separated CD4+ cells into CD45RA+ naive and CD45RA-negative memory subsets. CDR3 length: 14 amino acids. The ends were cut back, 4 bases at V and 0 bases at J, with 7 bases in the middle. CDR1 is GTSNPN and CDR2 is SVGIG in the germline V gene (reference sequence). This clone is a singleton in its sample. The chain carries TRBV30 and TRBJ2-6; D is ambiguous. The TCR originated in a man younger than 35 in good health. Input material: naive CD4+ T cells sorted from blood. The subset: CD45RA+ positively selected. The CDR3 here is CAWTSASGANVLTF. The CDR3 nucleotides are TGTGCCTGGACCAGTGCCTCTGGGGCCAACGTCCTGACTTTC.